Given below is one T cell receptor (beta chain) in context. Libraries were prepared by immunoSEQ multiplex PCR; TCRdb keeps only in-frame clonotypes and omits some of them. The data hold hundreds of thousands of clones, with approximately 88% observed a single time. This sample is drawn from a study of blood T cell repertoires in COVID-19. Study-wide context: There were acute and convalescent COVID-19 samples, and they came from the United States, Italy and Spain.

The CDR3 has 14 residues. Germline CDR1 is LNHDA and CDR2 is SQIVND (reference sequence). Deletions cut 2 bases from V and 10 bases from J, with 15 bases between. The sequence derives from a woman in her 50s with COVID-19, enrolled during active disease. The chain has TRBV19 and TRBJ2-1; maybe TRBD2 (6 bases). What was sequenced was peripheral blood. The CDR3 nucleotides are TGTGCCAGTAGTATATGGGGGGACTTCCAAGAGCAGTTCTTC. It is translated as CASSIWGDFQEQFF.